These 26 T cell receptor beta chains were sequenced from one sample in a study of beta chain features in type 1 diabetes. What was sequenced were expressed TCRB transcripts, since all of the isolated RNA had been reverse transcribed. Profiling relied on immunoSEQ multiplex PCR, and the TCRdb table lists in-frame clones only, not all of them. The sample lists roughly 310,000 clones, 9.5% to 11% occurring once. Sequencing used naive CD4+ T cells from blood. The origin of the receptors is a woman in her 30s in good health.

This clone showed up just a few times. The chain couples TRBV5-4 to TRBJ2-3; the D is unclear. Germline CDR1 and CDR2: SGHNT and YYREEE (reference sequence). V dropped 1 base and J dropped 0 bases, with 12 bases sitting between them. This CDR3 spans 16 amino acids. CDR3 loop: CASSLLAATSTDTQYF. CDR3 sequence (DNA): TGTGCCAGCAGCTTGCTTGCGGCGACTAGCACAGATACGCAGTATTTT.

The V gene is TRBV5-1, the J gene TRBJ2-5; TRBD2 might be the D (5 bases). Trimming left V 0 bases short and J 5 bases short, with 14 bases between. CDR3 length: 15 residues. Germline loops: CDR1 SGHRS, CDR2 YFSETQ. The CDR3 coding sequence is TGCGCCAGCAGCTTGGCCGGTACTAGGCGGGAGACCCAGTACTTC. Its protein product is CASSLAGTRRETQYF.

This clone was seen a handful of times. This chain links TRBV18 with TRBJ1-5; D might be TRBD1 (6 bases). This CDR3 region has 14 residues. Trimming took 6 bases from V and 3 from J, leaving 12 bases between them. The germline V gene encodes CDR1 KGHSH and CDR2 LQKENI. Here the CDR3 reads CASSQDSDNQPQHF. CDR3 nucleotide sequence: TGTGCCAGCTCCCAGGACAGCGACAATCAGCCCCAGCATTTT.

This clone was observed a few times. This chain joins TRBV30 and TRBJ2-7, with unresolved D. Between the trimmed V and J ends, which lost 1 base and 3 bases, there was a span of 13 bases. The germline V gene encodes CDR1 GTSNPN and CDR2 SVGIG (reference sequence). This CDR3 has 14 residues. CDR3 nucleotides: TGTGCCTGGAGTGGGGCAGTGCCCTACTACGAGCAGTACTTC. Translating it yields CAWSGAVPYYEQYF.

This clone turned up a few times. The V call is TRBV7-2, the J call TRBJ2-3; TRBD2 agrees at 7 bases. The CDR3 is made up of 15 amino acids. The ends lost 5 bases at V and 0 bases at J; junction bases unmatched: 5. Germline loops: CDR1 SGHTA, CDR2 FQGNSA. The DNA for the CDR3 is TGTGCCAGCAGCCAATTTAGCGGGAGCACAGATACGCAGTATTTT. It codes for CASSQFSGSTDTQYF.

The chain links TRBV18 to TRBJ2-3; 8 bases fit TRBD2. CDR3 length: 17 amino acids. CDR1 KGHSH and CDR2 LQKENI come from the germline V gene. Trimming at V came to 0 bases and at J to 1 base, leaving 6 bases not matched to a gene. This chain's CDR3 is CASSPPGAGGRTDTQYF. The CDR3 nucleotides are TGTGCCAGCTCACCACCGGGTGCGGGGGGTCGCACAGATACGCAGTATTTT.

This clone was observed a handful of times. This chain joins TRBV27 and TRBJ2-7, with TRBD2 matching 15 bases. Germline CDR1 and CDR2: MNHEY and SMNVEV (reference sequence). The J segment lost 7 bases and the V segment lost 4 bases, leaving 8 bases of the junction unmatched. The CDR3 is made up of 16 amino acids. CDR3 sequence (DNA): TGTGCCAGCAGTTCTCGGACTAGCGGGAGGGCCTGGGAGCAGTACTTC. The encoded protein is CASSSRTSGRAWEQYF.

The CDR3 sequence: CASSLSSGITDTQYF. CDR3 DNA sequence: TGTGCCAGCAGTTTATCTAGCGGGATCACAGATACGCAGTATTTT. The chain couples TRBV11-3 to TRBJ2-3, with 9 bases identical to TRBD2. V lost 6 bases and J lost 2; bases outside the gene matches: 6. The CDR3 loop spans 15 amino acids. Germline V gives CDR1 SGHNT, CDR2 YENEEA.

This clone was found a few times. The genes are TRBV7-9 and TRBJ2-1; D gene ambiguous. The ends were cut back, 4 bases at V and 0 bases at J, with 10 bases in the middle. Germline V gene lookup returns CDR1 SEHNR and CDR2 FQNEAQ (reference sequence). The CDR3 consists of 15 residues. The CDR3 DNA reads TGTGCCAGCAGCTCGGCGGTAAGCTCCTACAATGAGCAGTTCTTC. Its protein product is CASSSAVSSYNEQFF. Filled out from reference TRBV7-9 and TRBJ2-1, the complete variable domain reads DTGVSQNPRHKITKRGQNVTFRCDPISEHNRLYWYRQTLGQGPEFLTYFQNEAQLEKSRLLSDRFSAERPKGSFSTLEIQRTEQGDSAMYLCASSSAVSSYNEQFFGPGTRLTVL.

V and J are TRBV7-9 and TRBJ1-1, with 7 bases aligning to TRBD1. Germline V gene data show CDR1 as SEHNR and CDR2 as FQNEAQ (reference sequence). V shed 5 bases, J shed 7 bases, and the junction held 7 bases outside the gene matches. The CDR3 is made up of 13 amino acids. The CDR3 coding sequence is TGTGCCAGCAGCGCACAGGGGAATGGTGAAGCTTTCTTT. It is translated as CASSAQGNGEAFF.

This chain's CDR3 is CASSPAGTSIEYEQYF. The CDR3 region has the DNA TGTGCCAGCTCACCCGCCGGGACTAGCATAGAGTACGAGCAGTACTTC. This sequence joins TRBV18 and TRBJ2-5, with TRBD2 matching over 9 bases. With the DNA end fitting TRBJ2-7 better, the J assignment may be wrong. This CDR3 has 16 amino acids. CDR1 and CDR2 from the germline V gene are KGHSH and LQKENI.

The table lists this clone with a few counts. The rearrangement uses TRBV6-1 and TRBJ2-1, with 9 bases identical to TRBD1. The CDR3 is 14 residues long. V lost 4 bases and J lost 6; bases outside the gene matches: 4. Germline V gene sequence: CDR1 MNHNS, CDR2 SASEGT. The CDR3 loop reads CASSGETGGNEQFF. The CDR3 DNA sequence: TGTGCCAGCAGTGGGGAGACAGGGGGCAATGAGCAGTTCTTC.

This sequence joins TRBV16 and TRBJ2-6; 7 bases are shared with TRBD1. The CDR3 is 15 residues long. V shed 6 bases, J shed 4 bases, and the junction held 6 bases outside the gene matches. CDR1 and CDR2 from the germline V gene are KGHSY and FQNENV. DNA of the CDR3: TGTGCCAGCAGTCAACAGGGGACAGGGGCCAACGTCCTGACTTTC. Translating gives CASSQQGTGANVLTF.

This clone was counted between two and nine times. This rearrangement joins TRBV5-8 to TRBJ2-5, with no clear D. The germline gives CDR1 SGHTS, CDR2 YDEGEE. This CDR3 has 12 amino acids. V was trimmed by 3 bases and J by 9 bases, leaving 12 bases between them. CDR3 region: CASSSLPEAQYF. The CDR3 DNA reads TGTGCCAGCAGCTCGCTTCCCGAGGCCCAGTACTTC.

V is TRBV7-9 and J is TRBJ2-2; the match to TRBD1 covers 7 bases. In germline, CDR1 is SEHNR, CDR2 FQNEAQ (reference sequence). V lost 5 bases to trimming and J lost 1 base; unmatched junction nucleotides: 4. The CDR3 consists of 15 residues. The CDR3 sequence is CASSLQGENTGELFF. As DNA, the CDR3 is TGTGCCAGCAGCCTCCAGGGGGAGAACACCGGGGAGCTGTTTTTT.

The V call is TRBV4-1, the J call TRBJ2-1; TRBD2 matches 10 bases. The CDR3 extends over 19 amino acids. The V gene's germline CDR1 is MGHRA and CDR2 YSYEKL. The V and J ends lost 0 bases and 0 bases, in that order; junction bases with no gene match: 8. The CDR3 region has the DNA TGCGCCAGCAGCCAAGATCGGGGTAGCGGGAGGAGCTCCTACAATGAGCAGTTCTTC. It yields the protein CASSQDRGSGRSSYNEQFF.

Regarding this clone: Other DNA sequences in this sample translate to the same CDR3. The chain combines TRBV15 with TRBJ2-5; perhaps TRBD1 as D (5 bases). Trimming removed 0 bases from V and 5 bases from J, with 10 bases in between. Germline V gives CDR1 LNHNV, CDR2 YYDKDF (reference sequence). The CDR3 totals 14 residues. CDR3 residues: CATSRDRGLETQYF. Written as DNA, the CDR3 is TGTGCCACCAGCAGAGATAGGGGCTTGGAGACCCAGTACTTC.

CDR3 coding DNA: TGTGCCAGCAGTTTGGCCCTAGCGGGAGGGGAGACCCAGTACTTC. It yields the protein CASSLALAGGETQYF. The V gene is TRBV7-9, the J gene TRBJ2-5, with 12 bases fitting TRBD2. In germline, CDR1 is SEHNR, CDR2 FQNEAQ (reference sequence). V lost 6 bases to trimming and J lost 5 bases; unmatched junction nucleotides: 7. This CDR3 has 15 residues. The variable domain in full, completed from reference TRBV7-9 and TRBJ2-5, reads DTGVSQNPRHKITKRGQNVTFRCDPISEHNRLYWYRQTLGQGPEFLTYFQNEAQLEKSRLLSDRFSAERPKGSFSTLEIQRTEQGDSAMYLCASSLALAGGETQYFGPGTRLLVL.

The chain links TRBV7-2 to TRBJ2-7; 7 bases are a match to TRBD2. CDR3 size: 16 residues. The junction had 14 bases not matched to a gene; V was cut back by 4 bases and J by 5 bases. Germline V gives CDR1 SGHTA, CDR2 FQGNSA. CDR3 amino acids: CASSSSGTSQSHEQYF. The CDR3 nucleotides read TGTGCCAGCAGCTCTAGCGGTACCTCTCAGTCCCACGAGCAGTACTTC.

This chain joins TRBV4-3 and TRBJ2-4; 7 bases map to TRBD1. This CDR3 is 18 amino acids long. CDR1 LGHNA and CDR2 YSLEER come from the germline V gene. The V gene end was trimmed by 1 base and the J gene end by 0 bases; junction bases not matched to a gene: 9. CDR3 sequence: CASSQAGQSSLAKNIQYF. CDR3 nucleotides: TGCGCCAGCAGCCAAGCGGGACAGAGCTCTTTAGCCAAAAACATTCAGTACTTC.

This clone was counted between two and nine times. An end of the junction differs from the germline gene, which may be a read error. This chain joins TRBV7-7 and TRBJ2-5; maybe TRBD1 (5 bases). The V gene's germline CDR1 is SSHAT and CDR2 FNYEAQ (reference sequence). There are 15 residues in the CDR3. CDR3 DNA: TGTGCTAGCAGCTTAGGTGGGGCAGCACAAGAGACCCAGTACTTC. Translated: CASSLGGAAQETQYF.

This clone was found a few times. The J gene is TRBJ2-5, the V gene TRBV19, with a possible D match to TRBD2 (6 bases). The V end was cut by 8 bases, the J end by 4 bases, with 14 bases between. Germline CDR1 is LNHDA and CDR2 is SQIVND (reference sequence). This CDR3 comprises 13 residues. The CDR3 DNA sequence: TGTGCCAGTGGTACGGGAGTCACAGAGACCCAGTACTTC. It is translated as CASGTGVTETQYF.

The chain recombines TRBV2 with TRBJ2-6; D might be TRBD2 (6 bases). The V gene's germline CDR1 is SNHLY and CDR2 FYNNEI. The CDR3 loop spans 16 amino acids. V dropped 6 bases and J dropped 0 bases, with 12 bases sitting between them. The CDR3 DNA sequence: TGTGCCAGCAGGGAGGGACCTTTCTCTGGGGCCAACGTCCTGACTTTC. Protein product: CASREGPFSGANVLTF.

CDR3 sequence: CASTTRQPYEQYF. The CDR3 DNA is TGTGCCAGCACGACTAGACAGCCCTACGAGCAGTACTTC. The chain has TRBV2 and TRBJ2-5; D might be TRBD2 (6 bases). The J call may be incorrect, as the DNA end agrees better with TRBJ2-7. The germline CDR1 and CDR2 sequences are SNHLY and FYNNEI. The CDR3 consists of 13 residues.

This clone has only a few counts. The chain's CDR3 is CASRTGYSQPQHF. The CDR3 DNA reads as TGTGCCAGCAGGACAGGGTACAGTCAGCCCCAGCATTTT. The genes are TRBV28 and TRBJ1-5, with TRBD1 identical over 7 bases. Germline CDR1 reads MDHEN; CDR2 reads SYDVKM. V was pared by 6 bases and J by 6 bases, with 5 bases of the junction left unmatched. CDR3 length: 13 amino acids.

This chain uses TRBV11-2 with TRBJ2-1, with D perhaps TRBD2 (5 bases). Germline V gene lookup returns CDR1 SGHAT and CDR2 FQNNGV. This CDR3 region has 16 residues. V was trimmed by 8 bases and J by 4 bases, leaving 21 bases between them. This chain's CDR3 is CASALQLASSYNEQFF. The CDR3, as DNA: TGTGCCAGCGCCCTTCAATTGGCTAGCTCGTACAATGAGCAGTTCTTC.